These 3 T cell receptor beta chains originate from one sample sequenced in a study of T cell repertoires in cytomegalovirus infection. TCRdb fed the reads into MiXCR, producing one record per CDR3 protein. The sample consists of under 800,000 distinct CDR3 sequences, roughly 24% of them appearing once. The sample consisted of CD8+ T cells from PBMCs. These receptors came from a human donor in good health (CMV status not recorded). Some clones in this sample may be carry-over from other donors' samples.

This clonotype was seen at least ten times. The chain links TRBV6-5 to TRBJ2-3, with D hard to call. The CDR3 is 12 amino acids. Trimming took off 2 bases at V and 5 bases at J, with 5 bases between the two ends. Germline V lookup: CDR1 MNHEY, CDR2 SVGAGI. As DNA, the CDR3 is TGTGCCAGCAGTTACAAGGGAGATACGCAGTATTTT. Encoded protein: CASSYKGDTQYF.

This clonotype was seen more than once but under ten times. This chain connects TRBV29-1 to TRBJ2-1; TRBD2 aligns across 13 bases. Trimming at V came to 5 bases and at J to 0 bases, leaving 4 bases not matched to a gene. This CDR3 has 16 residues. Germline assignment: CDR1 SQVTM and CDR2 ANQGSEA. The CDR3 here is CSVKGTSGDSYNEQFF. The CDR3 nucleotides are TGCAGCGTTAAAGGGACTAGCGGGGACTCCTACAATGAGCAGTTCTTC.

This clonotype was counted many times. Its ends do not fully match the called genes, so a read error is possible. The rearrangement uses TRBV7-6 and TRBJ1-1, with 7 nucleotides matching TRBD1. The germline gives CDR1 SGHVS, CDR2 FNYEAQ. The CDR3 consists of 15 residues. The CDR3 DNA reads TGTGCCAGCAGCCCCACCGGGACAGTGAACGCTGAAGCTTTCTTT. Residues: CASSPTGTVNAEAFF.